Listed below are T cell receptor beta chains from one sample, sequenced in a study of T cell responses to AZD1222 COVID-19 vaccine. The protocol was immunoSEQ multiplex PCR, while the TCRdb copy is restricted to in-frame clones and leaves out a portion. The table shows some 66,000 clones, with roughly 84% occurring only once. The material sequenced was peripheral blood, taken on day 0 of AZD1222 vaccination. Receptor source: an adult in good health. Both conserved end residues are part of each CDR3. Each record gives: clone size, J gene, D gene, CDR3 length, V gene, CDR3 DNA, CDR3 protein. D genes are given only for firm matches. Not every row has a clone size; where given, it reads once, few, many or a size class.

. | TRBJ2-7 | . | 16 | TRBV27 | TGTGCCAGCAGTCCCCGTGGGACAGCCTCACCGGGGGTGCAGTACTTC | CASSPRGTASPGVQYF
. | TRBJ1-2 | TRBD1 | 12 | TRBV5-1 | TGCGCCAGCAGCCAAGACAGGGTTGGCTACACCTTC | CASSQDRVGYTF
. | TRBJ2-5 | TRBD2 | 16 | TRBV5-1 | TGCGCCAGCAGCTTTTCGCGGGAGGGCCTGGCAGAGACCCAGTACTTC | CASSFSREGLAETQYF
. | TRBJ1-2 | . | 13 | TRBV3-1/TRBV3-2 | TGTGCCAGCAGCTCCCTAAAGGAGTATGGCTACACCTTC | CASSSLKEYGYTF
. | TRBJ1-1 | . | 16 | TRBV4-1 | TGCGCCAGCAGCCAAGCCCATTTGCAAACTAACACTGAAGCTTTCTTT | CASSQAHLQTNTEAFF
. | TRBJ1-4 | . | 16 | TRBV4-2 | TGTGCCGTCTCAAGCCTGAAAGGGGCCCATAATGAAAAACTGTTTTTT | CAVSSLKGAHNEKLFF
. | TRBJ1-2 | . | 12 | TRBV3-1/TRBV3-2 | TGTGCCAGCAGCCAAGTGCAGGGGGGCTACACCTTC | CASSQVQGGYTF
. | TRBJ2-7 | . | 13 | TRBV5-4 | TGTGCCAGCAGCTTGGATTCACAGGGCCGGCAGTACTTC | CASSLDSQGRQYF
. | TRBJ2-1 | . | 14 | TRBV15 | TGTGCCACCAGCAGAGAGGAGGGGGACAATGAGCAGTTCTTC | CATSREEGDNEQFF
. | TRBJ1-1 | . | 12 | TRBV6-5 | TGTGCCAGCAGTTACTGGGGGTCTGAAGCTTTCTTT | CASSYWGSEAFF
. | TRBJ1-6 | . | 12 | TRBV6-1 | TGTGCCAGCAGCACAGGTGATTCACCCCTCCACTTT | CASSTGDSPLHF
once | TRBJ2-5 | TRBD1 | 13 | TRBV11-2 | TGTGCCAGCAGCTCGGGACAGCGGGAGACCCAGTACTTC | CASSSGQRETQYF
medium-sized | TRBJ2-3 | . | 17 | TRBV4-2 | TGTGCCAGCAGCCAAGTGGTCGAGGGATCTAGCACAGATACGCAGTATTTT | CASSQVVEGSSTDTQYF
once | TRBJ1-2 | . | 15 | TRBV5-6 | TGTGCCAGCAGCTCCGTCGATAGGGGGGTCTATGGCTACACCTTC | CASSSVDRGVYGYTF
few | TRBJ2-7 | TRBD2 | 14 | TRBV27 | TGTGCCAGCAGTTTCTCTAGCGGGAGGGGAGAGCAGTACTTC | CASSFSSGRGEQYF
. | TRBJ1-4 | . | 14 | TRBV6-1 | TGTGCCAGCAGTGAACGGACCCTGGGGGGAAAACTGTTTTTT | CASSERTLGGKLFF
. | TRBJ2-1 | TRBD2 | 16 | TRBV7-2 | TGTGCCAGCAGCTCCCAAGCTAGCGGGAGGTCTGATGAGCAGTTCTTC | CASSSQASGRSDEQFF
. | TRBJ1-2 | TRBD1 | 16 | TRBV19 | TGTGCCAGTAGTGGCCGGGACAGGGGTCCCAACTATGGCTACACCTTC | CASSGRDRGPNYGYTF
once | TRBJ1-3 | . | 16 | TRBV28 | TGTGCCAGCAGCACCCAATGGGAGGGTGGTGGAAACACCATATATTTT | CASSTQWEGGGNTIYF
. | TRBJ1-6 | . | 12 | TRBV5-6 | TGTGCCAGCAGCTTGGGGAAGTCACCCCTCCACTTT | CASSLGKSPLHF
. | TRBJ1-2 | TRBD1 | 12 | TRBV7-2 | TGTGCCAGCAGCCGGGACAGCTATGGCTACACCTTC | CASSRDSYGYTF
. | TRBJ2-1 | . | 15 | TRBV5-1 | TGCGCCAGCAGCTTGGGAGGCCAGACCTACAATGAGCAGTTCTTC | CASSLGGQTYNEQFF
once | TRBJ2-3 | . | 15 | TRBV19 | TGTGCCAGTAGTAGAGACAGGCCTAGCACAGATACGCAGTATTTT | CASSRDRPSTDTQYF
. | TRBJ2-7 | . | 15 | TRBV14 | TGTGCCAGCAGCCAAGATCTGCTAGCTACCTACGAGCAGTACTTC | CASSQDLLATYEQYF
. | TRBJ1-2 | TRBD1 | 14 | TRBV7-9 | TGTGCCAGCAGCTTCGGGGACAGGCCCGGGGGCTACACCTTC | CASSFGDRPGGYTF
. | TRBJ2-5 | . | 14 | TRBV3-1/TRBV3-2 | TGTGCCAGCAGCCAAGAAGGCGGTCCGGGGACCCAGTACTTC | CASSQEGGPGTQYF
. | TRBJ2-7 | . | 15 | TRBV27 | TGTGCCAGCATTCCCCAAGGGAAGGGTTCCTACGAGCAGTACTTC | CASIPQGKGSYEQYF
. | TRBJ2-5 | . | 15 | TRBV7-9 | TGTGCCAGCAGCTTAGAAACAGGCCACCAAGAGACCCAGTACTTC | CASSLETGHQETQYF
. | TRBJ2-6 | TRBD2 | 16 | TRBV5-1 | TGCGCCAGCAGGAGCGGGAGTAGCTCTGGGGCCAACGTCCTGACTTTC | CASRSGSSSGANVLTF
. | TRBJ1-2 | . | 14 | TRBV2 | TGTGCCAGCAGTGAAGGGGGGCTGAACTATGGCTACACCTTC | CASSEGGLNYGYTF
. | TRBJ2-7 | TRBD1 | 13 | TRBV19 | TGTGCCAGTAGTATCGGACAGGGTTACGAGCAGTACTTC | CASSIGQGYEQYF
. | TRBJ1-1 | . | 16 | TRBV6-2/TRBV6-3 | TGTGCCAGCAGTTCCGCGGGTGGACGAAAGGACACTGAAGCTTTCTTT | CASSSAGGRKDTEAFF
. | TRBJ2-3 | . | 13 | TRBV4-3 | TGCGCCAGCAGCCAAGATACAAGAGATACGCAGTATTTT | CASSQDTRDTQYF
. | TRBJ2-1 | TRBD2 | 15 | TRBV6-1 | TGTGCCAGCAGTGAATTGGGGACTACCCCGAATGAGCAGTTCTTC | CASSELGTTPNEQFF
. | TRBJ2-1 | TRBD1 | 21 | TRBV7-6 | TGTGCCAGCAGCCTAACTACGACAGGGGGCCAGAGAGACCTTACCTACAATGAGCAGTTCTTC | CASSLTTTGGQRDLTYNEQFF
. | TRBJ1-6 | TRBD1 | 15 | TRBV18 | TGTGCCAGCTCACCCACGGACAGGGGGAATTCACCCCTCCACTTT | CASSPTDRGNSPLHF
. | TRBJ1-3 | . | 13 | TRBV18 | TGTGCCAGCTCACCTGACAGGGGAAACACCATATATTTT | CASSPDRGNTIYF
. | TRBJ2-7 | . | 12 | TRBV11-2 | TGTGCCAGCAGCTCCAAGGCCTACGAGCAGTACTTC | CASSSKAYEQYF
. | TRBJ1-4 | . | 15 | TRBV7-8 | TGTGCCAGCAGCTTTTCGGGGTTTACTAATGAAAAACTGTTTTTT | CASSFSGFTNEKLFF
. | TRBJ1-6 | . | 15 | TRBV21-1 | TGTGCCAGCAGAGAGGGGGCGCACGATAATTCACCCCTCCACTTT | CASREGAHDNSPLHF
. | TRBJ1-1 | . | 15 | TRBV5-5 | TGTGCCAGCAGCTTGGTCGGAAACCTGAACACTGAAGCTTTCTTT | CASSLVGNLNTEAFF
. | TRBJ2-3 | . | 14 | TRBV25-1 | TGTGCCAGCAGTGAATTGGGCAGCACAGATACGCAGTATTTT | CASSELGSTDTQYF